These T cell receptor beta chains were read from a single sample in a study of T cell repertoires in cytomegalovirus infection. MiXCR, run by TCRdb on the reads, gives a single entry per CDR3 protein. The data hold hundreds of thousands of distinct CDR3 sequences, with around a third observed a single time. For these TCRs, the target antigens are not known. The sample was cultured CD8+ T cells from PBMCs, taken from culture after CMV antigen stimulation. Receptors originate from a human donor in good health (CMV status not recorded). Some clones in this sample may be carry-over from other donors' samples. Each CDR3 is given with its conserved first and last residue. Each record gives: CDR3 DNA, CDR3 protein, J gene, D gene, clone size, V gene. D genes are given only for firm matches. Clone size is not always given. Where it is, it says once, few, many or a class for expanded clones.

DNA: TGTGCCAGCAGTTGGGGACTAGCGGATTACGAGCAGTACTTC
CDR3: CASSWGLADYEQYF
J: TRBJ2-7
D: TRBD2
size: once
V: TRBV27

DNA: TGCAGCGTAGGAGCGGGGGGGGCTGACGAGCAGTACTTC
CDR3: CSVGAGGADEQYF
J: TRBJ2-7
D: TRBD2
size: .
V: TRBV29-1

DNA: TGTGCCAGCAGCGATCCCGAGGGTGAAAAACTGTTTTTT
CDR3: CASSDPEGEKLFF
J: TRBJ1-4
D: .
size: many
V: TRBV7-8

DNA: TGTGCCAGCAGCCAAGAACCGCCCGGGACGGTGCGGGGGACCCAGTACTTC
CDR3: CASSQEPPGTVRGTQYF
J: TRBJ2-5
D: .
size: .
V: TRBV4-1

DNA: TGTGCCAGCAGTCTACAACAGGGAGGAGGGAACCCTGAAGCTTTCTTT
CDR3: CASSLQQGGGNPEAFF
J: TRBJ1-1
D: .
size: .
V: TRBV27

DNA: TGTGCCAGCCCTGGAGGAGAGGGACAGCTCTACGAGCAGTACTTC
CDR3: CASPGGEGQLYEQYF
J: TRBJ2-7
D: TRBD1
size: .
V: TRBV2

DNA: TGTGCCACCCAGGGGGCGGACTATGGCTACACCTTC
CDR3: CATQGADYGYTF
J: TRBJ1-2
D: TRBD1
size: many
V: TRBV12-3/TRBV12-4

DNA: TGTGCCAGCAGCGACCGGGACCTATACATCACTGAAGCTTTCTTT
CDR3: CASSDRDLYITEAFF
J: TRBJ1-1
D: .
size: once
V: TRBV28

DNA: TGTGCCAGCAGCTTAGCGGCACGTCCTGGGCCAGGCACAGATACGCAGTATTTT
CDR3: CASSLAARPGPGTDTQYF
J: TRBJ2-3
D: .
size: .
V: TRBV7-2

DNA: TGTGCCAGCAGTTTAACGGAGCTCTTGGGCTATGGCTACACCTTC
CDR3: CASSLTELLGYGYTF
J: TRBJ1-2
D: .
size: .
V: TRBV12-3/TRBV12-4

DNA: TGTGCCAGCAGTGAGGCCCGGGGCGCACTTAATGAAAAACTGTTTTTT
CDR3: CASSEARGALNEKLFF
J: TRBJ1-4
D: .
size: few
V: TRBV2

DNA: TGTGCCAGCAGTGACCCCCCAGGCGGGGAGCTGTTTTTT
CDR3: CASSDPPGGELFF
J: TRBJ2-2
D: .
size: few
V: TRBV6-1

DNA: TGTGCCAGCAGCTTACCGGGGACACTGGAAAACACCATATATTTT
CDR3: CASSLPGTLENTIYF
J: TRBJ1-3
D: .
size: many
V: TRBV7-8

DNA: TGTGCCAGCAGCGTAGATGCGGGGACAGGGAGGGGTGAGCAGTTCTTC
CDR3: CASSVDAGTGRGEQFF
J: TRBJ2-1
D: TRBD1
size: .
V: TRBV9

DNA: TGTGCCACTGGACAGGGGGCTAGGAACACCGGGGAGCTGTTTTTT
CDR3: CATGQGARNTGELFF
J: TRBJ2-2
D: TRBD1
size: .
V: TRBV19

DNA: TGTGCCAGCAGTTTAATGTCACAGGGGGTCTATAATTCACCCCTCCACTTT
CDR3: CASSLMSQGVYNSPLHF
J: TRBJ1-6
D: TRBD1
size: .
V: TRBV12-3/TRBV12-4

DNA: TGTGCCAGCAGTTTCCCCGCTGAGGGGGGGCCGGTGGATACGCAGTATTTT
CDR3: CASSFPAEGGPVDTQYF
J: TRBJ2-3
D: .
size: few
V: TRBV28

DNA: TGTGCCAGCAGCCCAGAGCGGGGGGTGCAGTATTTT
CDR3: CASSPERGVQYF
J: TRBJ2-3
D: TRBD2
size: once
V: TRBV9

DNA: TGTGCCAGCAGCTTCGGGGGATCGGGCGAGCAGTACTTC
CDR3: CASSFGGSGEQYF
J: TRBJ2-7
D: .
size: few
V: TRBV7-6

DNA: TGCGCCAGCAGCCCGACGGGAGGGGCCTCCTACAATGAGCAGTTCTTC
CDR3: CASSPTGGASYNEQFF
J: TRBJ2-1
D: TRBD2
size: few
V: TRBV5-1

DNA: TGTGCCAGCAGCCAAGATCCGGACTATGGGGGGAATGAGCAGTTCTTC
CDR3: CASSQDPDYGGNEQFF
J: TRBJ2-1
D: .
size: once
V: TRBV4-2

DNA: TGTGCCAGCAGCTCTCGATCAAGTCCGCCCTACAATGAGCAGTTCTTC
CDR3: CASSSRSSPPYNEQFF
J: TRBJ2-1
D: .
size: .
V: TRBV7-8

DNA: TGTGCCAGCAGCTTAGAAGTCCCAGCTTTCTTT
CDR3: CASSLEVPAFF
J: TRBJ1-1
D: .
size: few
V: TRBV7-9

DNA: TGTGCCAGCAGCCCCGACAGGGCCGTGGCCAACGTCCTGACTTTC
CDR3: CASSPDRAVANVLTF
J: TRBJ2-6
D: TRBD1
size: many
V: TRBV7-6

DNA: TGTGCCAGCAGTTACCCGGGACAGGGGAACCGACCAGATACGCAGTATTTT
CDR3: CASSYPGQGNRPDTQYF
J: TRBJ2-3
D: TRBD1
size: few
V: TRBV28

DNA: TGTGCCAGCAGCCAGGGACAGCTTAACATTCAGTACTTC
CDR3: CASSQGQLNIQYF
J: TRBJ2-4
D: TRBD1
size: few
V: TRBV5-8

DNA: TGCGCCAGCAGTGAAAGGCAGAACTATGGCTACACCTTC
CDR3: CASSERQNYGYTF
J: TRBJ1-2
D: .
size: .
V: TRBV10-1

DNA: TGTGCCAGTAGTATAGATCAACAGGGAAGCTCCTACGAGCAGTACTTC
CDR3: CASSIDQQGSSYEQYF
J: TRBJ2-7
D: .
size: .
V: TRBV19

DNA: TGTGCCAGCAGTGAGGACAGGGTCCTCCTTCATTATGGCTACACCTTC
CDR3: CASSEDRVLLHYGYTF
J: TRBJ1-2
D: TRBD1
size: .
V: TRBV6-1

DNA: TGCGCCAGCAGCCAAGAACCGGGGGTGGTGAATGAGCAGTTCTTC
CDR3: CASSQEPGVVNEQFF
J: TRBJ2-1
D: .
size: .
V: TRBV4-1

DNA: TGCGCCTCTGAGGGGCAGTCTAGCACAGATACGCAGTATTTT
CDR3: CASEGQSSTDTQYF
J: TRBJ2-3
D: .
size: .
V: TRBV5-1

DNA: TGTGCCAGCACCTCAAAATGGTCCTACGAGCAGTACTTC
CDR3: CASTSKWSYEQYF
J: TRBJ2-7
D: .
size: .
V: TRBV7-6

DNA: TGCAGCGTTGCTAATACGTCGGCCGGGGAGCTGTTTTTT
CDR3: CSVANTSAGELFF
J: TRBJ2-2
D: .
size: many
V: TRBV29-1

DNA: TGTGCCAGCAGCCTCCGGGACTACCAAAACAATGAGCAGTTCTTC
CDR3: CASSLRDYQNNEQFF
J: TRBJ2-1
D: TRBD2
size: .
V: TRBV7-2

DNA: TGTGCCAGCAGGGAAGGGGGAGGTAGGACAAATGAGCAGTTCTTC
CDR3: CASREGGGRTNEQFF
J: TRBJ2-1
D: .
size: few
V: TRBV2

DNA: TGTGCCAGCAGCGCTCCTAGGGAGCAAACCTACGAGCAGTACTTC
CDR3: CASSAPREQTYEQYF
J: TRBJ2-7
D: .
size: .
V: TRBV13

DNA: TGTGCCAGCAGTTGGAGGGGGTCAGGCCATGGCTACACCTTC
CDR3: CASSWRGSGHGYTF
J: TRBJ1-2
D: .
size: few
V: TRBV27

DNA: TGTGCCAGCAGCTGGGGACGGAACACCGGGGAGCTGTTTTTT
CDR3: CASSWGRNTGELFF
J: TRBJ2-2
D: .
size: many
V: TRBV7-2

DNA: TGTGCCAGCAGCTTAGCGGTTTCAGGTCGTACCGGGGAGCTGTTTTTT
CDR3: CASSLAVSGRTGELFF
J: TRBJ2-2
D: .
size: few
V: TRBV7-6

DNA: TGTGCCAGTAGTTCGCCACTGGATGAGCAGTTCTTC
CDR3: CASSSPLDEQFF
J: TRBJ2-1
D: .
size: .
V: TRBV19

DNA: TGCAGCGTTGGAGCTAGCGGGGAAGAAAATACGCAGTATTTT
CDR3: CSVGASGEENTQYF
J: TRBJ2-3
D: TRBD2
size: few
V: TRBV29-1

DNA: TGCGCCAGCAGCCAAGTTCTAGCGGGGGGGCCCGGCAATGAGCAGTTCTTC
CDR3: CASSQVLAGGPGNEQFF
J: TRBJ2-1
D: TRBD2
size: .
V: TRBV4-1